The text below deals with one T cell receptor beta chain. Its cognate antigen is unknown. Treatment in this sample: oral pan-JAK inhibitor, 5-10 mg twice daily. The germline V and J ends were trimmed by 4 bases and 6 bases, with 16 bases remaining between them. CDR1 and CDR2 from the germline V gene are KGHSH and LQKENI. This CDR3 contains 14 residues. The sample is drawn from a study of CD8+ T cells in alopecia areata. Study in general: Among treated patients, oral tofacitinib was administered at 5 to 10 mg twice daily. Once tofacitinib had been taken for 6 to 18 months, 6 months off drug followed.

Notes on the study in general: When scalp samples are sequenced, resident alphabeta T cells of normal skin are also captured.

The authors extracted RNA and reverse transcribed it into cDNA as the sequencing template. Assay: immunoSEQ multiplex PCR; the TCRdb copy retains only in-frame clones and omits some. The table lists about 210,000 clones, 64% of them singletons. The V and J genes are TRBV18 and TRBJ2-7, with D unresolved. The receptor was derived from a human donor with alopecia areata. The sequencing used CD4+ T cells sorted from blood, collected at week 4, from a patient treated with tofacitinib. In DNA form, the CDR3 reads TGTGCCAGCTCACGGGGTGGATTGAAGGCCGAGCAGTACTTC. Protein sequence: CASSRGGLKAEQYF.